The 22 T cell receptor beta chains presented below share a single source sample, sequenced in a study of T cells expressing NK-cell markers. Reprocessing the 5' RACE reads, TCRdb reports a single entry for every CDR3 protein and omits DNA. This table lists approximately 170,000 distinct CDR3 sequences. Sequencing input: blood T cells: a sorted CD56 or NKG2C T cell subset, CD4+ or CD8+ T cells, or bulk PBMC T cells (not recorded which). These TCRs come from a man aged 18 to 69 in good health.

The gene calls are TRBV6-5 and TRBJ2-1; there is no DNA to check the TCRdb D call of TRBD2. The CDR3 totals 18 residues. Germline CDR1 reads MNHEY; CDR2 reads SVGAGI. The CDR3 region is CASSYEGLAGGGYNEQFF.

The chain joins TRBV6-1 to TRBJ2-2; the D call of TRBD1 rests on TCRdb alone, since no DNA is present to check it. The CDR3 covers 17 residues. From germline, CDR1 is MNHNS and CDR2 SASEGT. CDR3 protein: CASSEKGKGPATGELFF.

The V call is TRBV11-2, the J call TRBJ2-5; TCRdb's D call of TRBD2 is untestable without DNA. The CDR3 is made up of 15 amino acids. Germline V gene sequence: CDR1 SGHAT, CDR2 FQNNGV. The CDR3 spells CASSLLGEYQETQYF.

V gene TRBV28 combines with J gene TRBJ1-1; TCRdb's D call of TRBD1 is untestable without DNA. Per germline, CDR1 MDHEN and CDR2 SYDVKM. This CDR3 region has 14 residues. The CDR3 sequence: CASSLGRAIGEAFF.

The rearrangement links TRBV5-1 to TRBJ2-3; TCRdb's assignment of TRBD2 cannot be checked, as there is no DNA. Germline values: CDR1 SGHRS, CDR2 YFSETQ. The CDR3 has 18 residues. CDR3 amino acids: CASSILAGVPLGTDTQYF.

The chain joins TRBV6-5 to TRBJ2-5; TCRdb lists TRBD1, though no DNA is available to test this call. The germline V gene encodes CDR1 MNHEY and CDR2 SVGAGI. The CDR3 loop spans 17 amino acids. The CDR3 loop is CASSYNTQPREQETQYF.

The chain joins TRBV7-9 to TRBJ2-7; the D call of TRBD2 rests on TCRdb alone, since no DNA is present to check it. The CDR3 length is 13 residues. In germline, CDR1 is SEHNR, CDR2 FQNEAQ (reference sequence). The CDR3 reads CATRRESFYEQYF.

The rearrangement joins TRBV4-1 to TRBJ2-7; without DNA, the TCRdb call of TRBD2 cannot be checked. Germline CDR1 reads MGHRA; CDR2 reads YSYEKL. CDR3 length: 16 residues. This chain's CDR3 is CASSQVASGGGYEQYF.

V usage is TRBV20-1 and J usage is TRBJ1-4; TCRdb lists TRBD1, though no DNA is available to test this call. This CDR3 contains 14 residues. Looked up from germline, CDR1 is DFQATT and CDR2 is SNEGSKA (reference sequence). CDR3 residues: CSAIGDSWDEKLFF.

CDR3 sequence reads: CASSVEGRGPYNEQFF. This chain connects TRBV9 to TRBJ2-1; no DNA is available, so the TRBD1 call from TCRdb remains unchecked. This CDR3 contains 16 residues. The germline CDR1 and CDR2 sequences are SGDLS and YYNGEE.

This rearrangement joins TRBV5-1 to TRBJ2-3; TCRdb's D gene call, TRBD1, goes unchecked for lack of DNA. Germline CDR1 SGHRS, CDR2 YFSETQ. This CDR3 contains 16 residues. CDR3 amino acids: CASSLGAGLLRSSQYF. The entire variable domain, with the rest obtained from reference TRBV5-1 and TRBJ2-3, is as follows: KAGVTQTPRYLIKTRGQQVTLSCSPISGHRSVSWYQQTPGQGLQFLFEYFSETQRNKGNFPGRFSGRQFSNSRSEMNVSTLELGDSALYLCASSLGAGLLRSSQYFGPGTRLTVL.

This chain joins TRBV11-2 and TRBJ2-2; TCRdb proposes TRBD1, but this gene call is untestable without DNA. The CDR3 spans 15 residues. Germline lookup yields CDR1 SGHAT and CDR2 FQNNGV. CDR3 amino acids: CASRNPRGNTGELFF.

The genes are TRBV9 and TRBJ2-2; checking the TCRdb D call of TRBD1 is not possible without DNA. The germline V gene encodes CDR1 SGDLS and CDR2 YYNGEE. This CDR3 has 15 residues. CDR3: CASSDPGGNTGELFF.

This chain joins TRBV6-1 and TRBJ2-5; TCRdb lists TRBD1, though no DNA is available to test this call. The CDR3 loop spans 15 amino acids. Germline V gene data show CDR1 as MNHNS and CDR2 as SASEGT. This CDR3 is CASTDTTEYQETQYF.

This chain links TRBV11-2 with TRBJ1-2; TCRdb selects TRBD1, and the lack of DNA leaves this call unchecked. The CDR3 length is 18 residues. Germline loops: CDR1 SGHAT, CDR2 FQNNGV. CDR3 amino acids: CASSFLQGSYSANYGYTF.

The chain has TRBV15 and TRBJ2-2. This CDR3 has 16 residues. The V gene's germline CDR1 is LNHNV and CDR2 YYDKDF (reference sequence). This CDR3 reads CATSRDVLASTGELFF.

The chain employs TRBV4-1 and TRBJ1-1; TCRdb selects TRBD1, and the lack of DNA leaves this call unchecked. This CDR3 comprises 15 residues. From germline, CDR1 is MGHRA and CDR2 YSYEKL. This CDR3 reads CASSLTGTPDTEAFF.

The chain is built from TRBV27 and TRBJ1-2; the D call from TCRdb, TRBD1, cannot be confirmed without DNA. CDR1 and CDR2 from the germline V gene are MNHEY and SMNVEV (reference sequence). The length of the CDR3 is 15 residues. This CDR3 reads CASSPRQGVVYGYTF.

The rearrangement uses TRBV20-1 and TRBJ2-1; the TCRdb D gene call, TRBD2, has no DNA to confirm it. The CDR3 has 15 residues. CDR1 DFQATT and CDR2 SNEGSKA come from the germline V gene (reference sequence). The CDR3 loop is CSAREIGTGTNEQFF.

The CDR3 loop reads CASSYYTGQGVHEQYF. V gene TRBV6-5 combines with J gene TRBJ2-7; TCRdb's D call of TRBD1 is untestable without DNA. The CDR3 runs 16 residues. In germline, CDR1 is MNHEY, CDR2 SVGAGI.

The chain combines TRBV6-5 with TRBJ2-7; TCRdb's D call, TRBD1, is unchecked because there is no DNA. The CDR3 loop spans 15 amino acids. Germline V CDR1 and CDR2: MNHEY, SVGAGI. The CDR3 here is CASSYSMAGGREQYF.

V gene TRBV3-1 combines with J gene TRBJ2-1; lacking DNA, the TRBD1 call made by TCRdb goes unchecked. The CDR3 runs to 17 residues. From germline, CDR1 is LGHDT and CDR2 YNNKEL (reference sequence). This CDR3 is CASSQVAGGTSYNEQFF.